This T cell receptor beta chain was recorded in a study of blood T cell repertoires in COVID-19. For the study at large: In each case, the material was cDNA or gDNA derived from T cells, B-cell-depleted T cells, or PBMCs.

CDR1 MNHEY and CDR2 SVGAGI come from the germline V gene. Trimming cost V 6 bases and J 2 bases; bases outside gene matches: 6. CDR3 length equals 15 residues. The table lists this clone with a few counts. The cohort comprised adults aged about 18 to 100 years residing in about two dozen US areas. Self-reported history from a screening survey and questionnaire set each donor's cohort. Exposed participants encountered a COVID-19 case during the 2 weeks preceding study entry. Assay: immunoSEQ multiplex PCR; the TCRdb copy retains only in-frame clones and omits some. The sample yields about 200,000 clones, 75% to 90% seen once.

This TCR derives from a woman younger than 45 who had been exposed to COVID-19. The J gene is TRBJ2-7, the V gene TRBV6-5; TRBD1 matches at 11 bases. The source material was PBMCs or T cells enriched from blood (not recorded which). DNA of the CDR3: TGTGCCAGCAGCAACAGGGACAGGGGGACCTACGAGCAGTACTTC. It translates to CASSNRDRGTYEQYF.